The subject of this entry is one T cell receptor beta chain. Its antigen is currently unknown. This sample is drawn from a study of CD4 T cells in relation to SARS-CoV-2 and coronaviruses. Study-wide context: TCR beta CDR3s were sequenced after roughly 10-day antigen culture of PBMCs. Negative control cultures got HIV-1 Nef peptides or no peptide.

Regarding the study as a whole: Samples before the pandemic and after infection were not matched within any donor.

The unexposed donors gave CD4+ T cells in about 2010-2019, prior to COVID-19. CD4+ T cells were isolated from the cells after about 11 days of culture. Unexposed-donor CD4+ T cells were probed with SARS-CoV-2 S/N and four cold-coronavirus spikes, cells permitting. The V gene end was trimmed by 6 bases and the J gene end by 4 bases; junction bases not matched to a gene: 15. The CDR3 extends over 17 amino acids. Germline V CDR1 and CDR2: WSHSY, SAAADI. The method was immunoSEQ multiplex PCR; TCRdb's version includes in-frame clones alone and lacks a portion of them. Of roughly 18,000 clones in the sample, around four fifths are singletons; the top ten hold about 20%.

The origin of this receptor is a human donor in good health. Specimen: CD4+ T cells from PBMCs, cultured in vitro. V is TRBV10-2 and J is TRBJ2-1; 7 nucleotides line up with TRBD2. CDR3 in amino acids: CASRAGREISRYNEQFF. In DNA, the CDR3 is TGCGCCAGCAGGGCCGGGCGGGAGATTAGTCGGTACAATGAGCAGTTCTTC.